This is a list of T cell receptor beta chains from one sample in a study of shared clonotypes between healthy human individuals. The table came from immunoSEQ multiplex PCR; TCRdb's copy has only in-frame clones and leaves some out. This sample has around 2.1 million clones; 85% to 95% occur once, and the top ten carry around 1.7%. Sequencing used naive CD8+ T cells from PBMCs. The receptors originated from a man aged 18 to 29 in good health. Some clones in this sample may be carry-over from other donors' samples. Each CDR3 is given without its conserved first and last residue. D genes are given only for firm matches. Clone size is stated in some rows and not others, as once, few, many or a class when expanded.

.	.	TRBV7-6	ASSFRDGEKLF
TRBD2	.	TRBV5-6	ASTLGGREDTQY
TRBD1	.	TRBV6-6	ASSYPDRDQH
.	.	TRBV4-3	ASSPPGGREGAF
TRBD1	.	TRBV30	AWTRDRRSYEQY
.	few	TRBV11-2	ASSLGQNTEAF
TRBD1	.	TRBV27	ASSIDRVNEQF
TRBD1	.	TRBV27	ASSGRTGTYNEQF
.	once	TRBV5-3	AAWEADASATNEKLF
.	.	TRBV28	ASSFGHGLGPQH
TRBD2	.	TRBV28	ASSLSGSYNEQF
TRBD2	.	TRBV13	ASSLSWREFPEQY
.	.	TRBV4-3	ASSQGGLITGELF
.	.	TRBV19	ASSIVRANTGELF
.	.	TRBV14	ASSQVRGPSNEKLF
.	.	TRBV6-1	ASSEAPTVQGTYGYT
.	.	TRBV19	ASRGRRDTPGTEAF
.	.	TRBV27	ASSSLEASGEQF
.	.	TRBV7-9	ASSLQGLNEQY
TRBD2	.	TRBV19	ASSMGLAIRHTQY
TRBD1	.	TRBV9	ASSVGPTGGYEQY
TRBD2	.	TRBV7-6	ASSLGLDYEQY
TRBD2	.	TRBV30	AWRLRMGREASYNEQF
TRBD1	.	TRBV27	ASSRGTGQLEQY
.	.	TRBV5-4	ASSLGRYEQY
.	.	TRBV19	ASSISRQGYTEAF
TRBD1	.	TRBV28	ASSPNRGRDEQY
.	.	TRBV7-9	ASSSLVVVNTEAF
.	.	TRBV2	ASSEAPVAEKLF
.	few	TRBV25-1	ASRWGGMAF
TRBD1	.	TRBV4-1	ASSQDPGTGEWETQY
TRBD1	.	TRBV2	ATSGTGVYGYT
.	.	TRBV10-3	AISENSNPLEQY
.	.	TRBV28	ASSLASRHEQY
.	.	TRBV6-5	ASSPNREHEQY
TRBD2	.	TRBV27	ASSLWIGTSGNAQY
.	.	TRBV25-1	ASSGAGNTIY
.	.	TRBV7-9	ASSLVTGNYGYT